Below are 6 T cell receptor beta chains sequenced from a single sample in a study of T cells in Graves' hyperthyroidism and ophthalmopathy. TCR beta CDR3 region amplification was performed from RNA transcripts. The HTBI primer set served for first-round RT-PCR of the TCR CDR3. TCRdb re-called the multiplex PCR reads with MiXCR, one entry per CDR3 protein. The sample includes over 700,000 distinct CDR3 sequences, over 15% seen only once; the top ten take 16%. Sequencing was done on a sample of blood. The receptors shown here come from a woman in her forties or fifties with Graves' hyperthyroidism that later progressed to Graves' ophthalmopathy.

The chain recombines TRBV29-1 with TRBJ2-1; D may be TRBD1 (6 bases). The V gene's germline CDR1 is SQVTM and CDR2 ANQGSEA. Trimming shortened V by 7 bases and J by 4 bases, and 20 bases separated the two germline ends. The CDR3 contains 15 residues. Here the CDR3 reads CSATTTGYYYNEQFF. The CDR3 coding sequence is TGCAGCGCAACTACGACAGGATATTATTACAATGAGCAGTTCTTC.

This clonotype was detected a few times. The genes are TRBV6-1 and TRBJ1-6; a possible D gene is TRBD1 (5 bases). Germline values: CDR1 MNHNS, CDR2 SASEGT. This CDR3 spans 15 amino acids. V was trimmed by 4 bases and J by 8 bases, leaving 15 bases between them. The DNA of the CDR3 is TGTGCCAGCAGTGGACGGGGGGTGAGGGATTCACCCCTCCACTTT. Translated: CASSGRGVRDSPLHF.

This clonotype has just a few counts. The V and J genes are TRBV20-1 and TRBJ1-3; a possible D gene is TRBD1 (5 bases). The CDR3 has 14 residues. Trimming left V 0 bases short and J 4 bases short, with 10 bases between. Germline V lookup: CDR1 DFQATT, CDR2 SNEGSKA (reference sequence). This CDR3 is CSARDPGFGNTIYF. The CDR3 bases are TGCAGTGCTAGAGATCCAGGGTTCGGAAACACCATATATTTT.

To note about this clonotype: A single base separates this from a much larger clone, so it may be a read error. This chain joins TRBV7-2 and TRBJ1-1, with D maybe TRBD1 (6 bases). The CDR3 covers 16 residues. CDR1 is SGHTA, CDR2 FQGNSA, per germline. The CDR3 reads CASSPIRGNMNTKAFF. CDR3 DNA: TGTGCCAGCAGCCCGATCAGGGGTAACATGAACACTAAAGCTTTCTTT.

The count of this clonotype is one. The CDR3 is CATSMRKGQDSQETQYF. In DNA form, the CDR3 reads TGTGCCACCAGTATGAGGAAGGGGCAGGACTCCCAAGAGACCCAGTACTTC. V gene TRBV15 combines with J gene TRBJ2-5; either TRBD1 or TRBD2 may fit D (5 bases each). The V and J ends lost 6 bases and 1 base respectively, with 21 bases between them. This CDR3 comprises 17 residues. The V gene's germline CDR1 is LNHNV and CDR2 YYDKDF (reference sequence). Together with reference TRBV15 and TRBJ2-5, the CDR3 gives the full variable domain: DAMVIQNPRYQVTQFGKPVTLSCSQTLNHNVMYWYQQKSSQAPKLLFHYYDKDFNNEADTPDNFQSRRPNTSFCFLDIRSPGLGDTAMYLCATSMRKGQDSQETQYFGPGTRLLVL.

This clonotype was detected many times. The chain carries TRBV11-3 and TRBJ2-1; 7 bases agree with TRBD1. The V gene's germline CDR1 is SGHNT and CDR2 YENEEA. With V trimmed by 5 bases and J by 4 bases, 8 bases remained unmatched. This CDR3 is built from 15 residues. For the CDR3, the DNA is TGTGCCAGCAGCGAACGAGGGGGCATATACAATGAGCAGTTCTTC. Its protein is CASSERGGIYNEQFF.